One sample yielded the 23 T cell receptor beta chains listed below, sequenced in a study of T-cell memory formation after mild COVID-19. TCRdb redid the calling of the 5' RACE reads with MiXCR, one entry per CDR3 protein. Here the sample spans roughly 600,000 distinct CDR3 sequences, approximately 19% being singletons. Sequencing input: PBMCs or a T cell subset sorted from them (not recorded which). The receptor set was obtained from an adult woman who had mild COVID-19 (a few samples of this study predate the infection). Cell type and time point are not known.

The chain couples TRBV7-9 to TRBJ1-2; D might be TRBD1 (5 bases). Germline V gene lookup returns CDR1 SEHNR and CDR2 FQNEAQ (reference sequence). CDR3 length equals 13 residues. V dropped 8 bases and J dropped 6 bases, with 16 bases sitting between them. The CDR3 region is CASFEGTENGYTF. The CDR3 DNA reads TGTGCCAGCTTTGAGGGGACCGAGAATGGCTACACCTTC.

This clonotype has just a few counts. This chain links TRBV12-3 or TRBV12-4 with TRBJ1-1; no firm D call. V was shortened by 3 bases and J by 8 bases, with 13 bases between the two germline ends. The CDR3 loop spans 13 amino acids. The CDR3 coding sequence is TGTGCCAGCAGTTTGGGCAGTGCGGGGGAAGCTTTCTTT. This codes for CASSLGSAGEAFF.

This sequence joins TRBV9 and TRBJ2-5, with 8 bases lining up with TRBD1. The J segment lost 7 bases and the V segment lost 0 bases, leaving 8 bases of the junction unmatched. Germline V gene sequence: CDR1 SGDLS, CDR2 YYNGEE. The CDR3 is made up of 15 amino acids. CDR3 loop: CASSVEQGDVGTQYF. CDR3 coding DNA: TGTGCCAGCAGCGTAGAACAGGGGGACGTAGGGACCCAGTACTTC. Filled out from reference TRBV9 and TRBJ2-5, the complete variable domain reads DSGVTQTPKHLITATGQRVTLRCSPRSGDLSVYWYQQSLDQGLQFLIQYYNGEERAKGNILERFSAQQFPDLHSELNLSSLELGDSALYFCASSVEQGDVGTQYFGPGTRLLVL.

About this clonotype: Germline is not matched at one junction end, which may reflect a read error. The chain links TRBV29-1 to TRBJ2-7; tentatively, D is TRBD1 or TRBD2 (7 bases each). CDR3 length equals 14 residues. Germline V gene lookup returns CDR1 SQVTM and CDR2 ANQGSEA. CDR3 bases: TGCAGCGTGGAAGGGGGGGACAGTACCTACGAGCAGTACTTC. This sequence encodes CSVEGGDSTYEQYF.

In its sample, this clonotype was seen a few times. The chain has TRBV30 and TRBJ2-7; the match to TRBD2 covers 9 bases. The CDR3 spans 14 residues. Per germline, CDR1 GTSNPN and CDR2 SVGIG (reference sequence). With V trimmed by 2 bases and J by 4 bases, 6 bases remained unmatched. CDR3 sequence (DNA): TGTGCCTGGAGTAGGCTAGCGGGATCGTACGAGCAGTACTTC. This translates into CAWSRLAGSYEQYF.

Only a few counts were recorded for this clonotype. The V and J genes are TRBV7-2 and TRBJ2-2, with D tentatively TRBD2 (6 bases). The V gene's germline CDR1 is SGHTA and CDR2 FQGNSA. The CDR3 spans 15 residues. Trimming removed 5 bases from V and 5 bases from J, with 15 bases in between. CDR3 region: CASSRTNGMTGELFF. The CDR3 DNA reads TGTGCCAGCAGCCGGACTAATGGGATGACCGGGGAGCTGTTTTTT.

The chain couples TRBV14 to TRBJ1-1; tentative D call: TRBD1 (6 bases). V lost 3 bases, J lost 5 bases, and 13 bases lay in between. There are 14 residues in the CDR3. Germline loops: CDR1 SGHDN, CDR2 FVKESK. This CDR3 reads CASSQRGARTEAFF. The CDR3 bases are TGTGCCAGCAGCCAGCGGGGGGCGAGGACTGAAGCTTTCTTT.

The chain joins TRBV4-3 to TRBJ2-7; no clear D. Trimming stripped 0 bases from V and 3 bases from J, with 6 bases between. The CDR3 has 13 residues. Per germline, CDR1 LGHNA and CDR2 YSLEER. The CDR3 DNA is TGCGCCAGCAGCCAAGATCCGGACTACGAGCAGTACTTC. Amino acid sequence: CASSQDPDYEQYF.

This clonotype was seen a few times. This rearrangement joins TRBV3-1 to TRBJ2-1; D is possibly TRBD2 (5 bases). Per germline, CDR1 LGHDT and CDR2 YNNKEL (reference sequence). There are 15 residues in the CDR3. V lost 4 bases and J lost 3, with 13 bases in between. CDR3 residues: CASSRSGLVYNEQFF. CDR3 DNA sequence: TGTGCCAGCAGCCGCTCCGGACTGGTCTACAATGAGCAGTTCTTC.

This clonotype was seen only a few times. The gene calls are TRBV5-4 and TRBJ1-4, with 7 nucleotides matching TRBD1. Per the germline V gene, CDR1 is SGHNT and CDR2 is YYREEE (reference sequence). Trimming removed 4 bases from V and 4 bases from J; junction bases left unmatched: 7. The CDR3 totals 15 residues. CDR3 in amino acids: CASSVSTGDNEKLFF. The CDR3 nucleotides are TGTGCCAGCAGCGTCTCAACAGGGGATAATGAAAAACTGTTTTTT. The variable domain in full, with the rest retrieved from reference TRBV5-4 and TRBJ1-4, is ETGVTQSPTHLIKTRGQQVTLRCSSQSGHNTVSWYQQALGQGPQFIFQYYREEENGRGNFPPRFSGLQFPNYSSELNVNALELDDSALYLCASSVSTGDNEKLFFGSGTQLSVL.

Concerning this clonotype: At one end the junction does not follow the germline gene, possibly because of a read error. This chain joins TRBV29-1 and TRBJ1-2; tentatively, D is TRBD1 (5 bases). The germline V gene encodes CDR1 SQVTM and CDR2 ANQGSEA. The CDR3 totals 12 residues. In nucleotides, the CDR3 is TGCAGCGTTGGAGACCAGGGATATGGCTACACATTC. Translating it yields CSVGDQGYGYTF.

The sample holds a few counts of this clonotype. The chain combines TRBV5-4 with TRBJ2-5; 7 bases agree with TRBD1. The CDR3 covers 16 residues. The junction had 6 bases not matched to a gene; V was cut back by 0 bases and J by 1 base. Per the germline V gene, CDR1 is SGHNT and CDR2 is YYREEE (reference sequence). The CDR3 loop reads CASSLARGTVQETQYF. DNA of the CDR3: TGTGCCAGCAGCTTGGCCCGAGGGACAGTCCAAGAGACCCAGTACTTC.

This clonotype was counted a few times. J is TRBJ2-3 and V is TRBV7-2; D is uncertain. The germline V gene has CDR1 SGHTA and CDR2 FQGNSA. Trimming removed 4 bases from V and 1 base from J, with 18 bases in between. This CDR3 has 17 amino acids. CDR3 sequence reads: CASSSDFGWVGTDTQYF. CDR3 in DNA: TGTGCCAGCAGCTCCGACTTTGGGTGGGTGGGCACAGATACGCAGTATTTT.

The rearrangement links TRBV7-2 to TRBJ1-2; 7 positions match TRBD1. The CDR3 runs 15 residues. Germline V gene data show CDR1 as SGHTA and CDR2 as FQGNSA. V dropped 5 bases and J dropped 1; count of bases not matched to a gene: 7. Here the CDR3 DNA reads TGTGCCAGCAGCGCCCGACAGGGACTTAACTATGGCTACACCTTC. This encodes CASSARQGLNYGYTF. Together with reference TRBV7-2 and TRBJ1-2, the CDR3 gives the full variable domain: GAGVSQSPSNKVTEKGKDVELRCDPISGHTALYWYRQSLGQGLEFLIYFQGNSAPDKSGLPSDRFSAERTGGSVSTLTIQRTQQEDSAVYLCASSARQGLNYGYTFGSGTRLTVV.

This clonotype was detected only a few times. The chain carries TRBV2 and TRBJ1-1; no reliable D call. V shed 5 bases and J shed 1 base, with 8 bases lying between them. Germline lookup yields CDR1 SNHLY and CDR2 FYNNEI. CDR3 length equals 13 residues. The CDR3: CASSKLENTEAFF. The CDR3 bases are TGTGCCAGCAGTAAGTTGGAGAACACTGAAGCTTTCTTT.

This clonotype was observed a handful of times. V gene TRBV4-1 combines with J gene TRBJ2-3, with TRBD2 matching over 12 bases. This CDR3 is built from 13 residues. Germline V CDR1 and CDR2: MGHRA, YSYEKL. V lost 1 base to trimming and J lost 11 bases; unmatched junction nucleotides: 1. In DNA, the CDR3 is TGCGCCAGCAGCCAAGTACTAGCGGGGGGGCAGTATTTT. Translated: CASSQVLAGGQYF.

This clonotype showed up just a few times. The V gene is TRBV5-1, the J gene TRBJ2-7; D is unclear. The V end was cut by 0 bases, the J end by 3 bases, with 10 bases between. The CDR3 length is 14 residues. In germline, CDR1 is SGHRS, CDR2 YFSETQ. Written as DNA, the CDR3 is TGCGCCAGCAGCTTGGGGGCAGATCTCTACGAGCAGTACTTC. It yields the protein CASSLGADLYEQYF.

The J gene is TRBJ1-4, the V gene TRBV6-5, with D possibly matching TRBD1 (6 bases). Deletions cut 2 bases from V and 1 base from J, with 8 bases between. Per germline, CDR1 MNHEY and CDR2 SVGAGI. CDR3 length: 15 residues. In DNA form, the CDR3 reads TGTGCCAGCAGTTACGGGGGGCGAACTAATGAAAAACTGTTTTTT. Protein: CASSYGGRTNEKLFF.

This clonotype showed up just a few times. This chain links TRBV30 with TRBJ2-7; no reliable D call. The germline CDR1 and CDR2 sequences are GTSNPN and SVGIG (reference sequence). The CDR3 has 14 amino acids. This CDR3 reads CGSRYPAPPYEQYF. In DNA, the CDR3 is TGTGGGAGTCGGTACCCAGCGCCTCCCTACGAGCAGTACTTC. Variable domain in full (rest from reference TRBV30 and TRBJ2-7): SQTIHQWPATLVQPVGSPLSLECTVEGTSNPNLYWYRQAAGRGLQLLFYSVGIGQISSEVPQNLSASRPQDRQFILSSKKLLLSDSGFYLCGSRYPAPPYEQYFGPGTRLTVT.

This sequence joins TRBV3-1 and TRBJ1-3, with 7 bases that match TRBD1. There are 15 residues in the CDR3. Germline CDR1 LGHDT, CDR2 YNNKEL (reference sequence). V trimming: 4 bases; J trimming: 2 bases; junction bases outside the gene matches: 5. The CDR3, as DNA: TGTGCCAGCAGCCCGGGACAGAAGACTGGAAACACCATATATTTT. Encoded protein: CASSPGQKTGNTIYF.

This clonotype was counted only a few times. The V and J genes are TRBV7-3 and TRBJ2-1; D not resolved. V lost 5 bases, J lost 0 bases, and 14 bases lay in between. The CDR3 covers 16 residues. Germline assignment: CDR1 SGHTA and CDR2 FQGTGA. The CDR3 sequence: CASSKSGPGSYNEQFF. The CDR3 DNA reads TGTGCCAGCAGCAAGTCAGGACCGGGCTCCTACAATGAGCAGTTCTTC.

The table lists this clonotype with a few counts. J is TRBJ2-7 and V is TRBV11-3, with 10 bases fitting TRBD2. The CDR3 sequence is 16 residues long. Unmatched junction bases numbered 10, after V lost 1 base and J lost 7 bases. Germline V gene sequence: CDR1 SGHNT, CDR2 YENEEA. CDR3 nucleotide sequence: TGTGCCAGCAGCTTAGGGGTAGCGGGAGGACCCCTGGAGCAGTACTTC. Residues: CASSLGVAGGPLEQYF.

The rearrangement joins TRBV6-5 to TRBJ2-5, with 8 bases fitting TRBD1. Germline CDR1 is MNHEY and CDR2 is SVGAGI. There are 15 residues in the CDR3. The junction had 7 bases not matched to a gene; V was cut back by 6 bases and J by 1 base. DNA of the CDR3: TGTGCCAGCAGCCGACAGGGGACACTCCAAGAGACCCAGTACTTC. This translates into CASSRQGTLQETQYF.